This paragraph covers one T cell receptor (beta chain) sequence. The specificity of this receptor is unknown. Qualities for individual bases were not recorded, and no much larger clone is one base off. V is cut by 5 bases and J by 0 bases, and the space between the germline ends is 6 bases. The germline V gene specifies SGHRS as CDR1 and YFSETQ as CDR2. The CDR3 goes from the cysteine to the phenylalanine over 13 residues. The sequence is cut down to CDR3 DNA, 39 bases in frame from base 1. These data come from a study of beta chain features in type 1 diabetes (dated by TCRdb to the late 2010s). Describing the broader study: Mean age, gender distribution, total cell number and subset yield were not different between patients and healthy donors. In the study, recently diagnosed type 1 diabetes patients and matched healthy donors were compared on the TCRB repertoires of their sorted circulating CD4+ T cell subsets. Naive and central memory subsets were obtained from all 28 donors, but regulatory and stem cell-like memory subsets were isolated from only 8 patients and 8 healthy donors. A total of 85 million to 140 million sorted cells were examined across all samples, and the number of cells per subset was strongly correlated with RNA yield. The full study reports these points: Sequencing cDNA rather than genomic DNA could over-represent highly expressing activated cells, although activation and CD3 levels did not differ between groups. The naive, central memory and regulatory TCRB repertoires appeared to resemble one another more closely among patients than among healthy donors. Type 1 diabetes patients showed a moderate but significant shortening of TCRB CDR3 length in all four CD4+ subsets. At VDJ recombination sites, patients with type 1 diabetes made fewer insertions and deleted more nucleotides, a pattern implying thymic rearrangement abnormalities. Shorter templates might have been favored by PCR, but patient and control samples were amplified and corrected together, so both groups would have been affected equally by any skew. HLA sub-analyses involved small numbers of individuals, so any influence of HLA type on TCRB rearrangement remained unresolved.

The entire amount of isolated RNA was reverse transcribed using the High Capacity cDNA Reverse Transcription Kit, so the sequenced TCRB transcripts were expressed ones. Deep immunoSEQ sequencing was performed on naive, central memory and regulatory T cell samples, with an average of roughly 3.3 million total reads per sample. Sorted cells were lysed in RLT buffer, and RNA was extracted using DNase-treated RNeasy Micro or Mini kits according to cell number. To prevent cross-contamination, each cell subset was processed individually, whereas patient and healthy donor samples were processed jointly. The immunoSEQ multiplex PCR was used to amplify TCRB sequences from cDNA, yielding 87-bp fragments that span the CDR3 region. Sequencing of the amplicons was performed on the Illumina HiSeq platform. The authors' pipeline ran thus. Synthetic template baselines were used to correct PCR bias computationally, reads within Hamming distance 2 were collapsed, and singletons that could not be merged were discarded. By aligning reads against IMGT, V, D and J genes, CDR3 length, and insertions or deletions at six rearrangement sites were assigned. Within each subset, clonotype counts were normalized to sorted cell number, after which true diversity and Gini coefficients were computed with the tcR R package. The overlap coefficient, calculated on TCRB nucleotide sequences, was used to measure repertoire sharing. Not all clones reach the TCRdb copy of this immuneACCESS table, which keeps in-frame sequences only. Checked studies attribute under half of the gap to unresolved V genes and leave the rest unexplained. V, J and clone size derive from that table, while D and trimming were established from the DNA sequence. Across this sample there are roughly 150,000 clones, with less than 9.5% seen only once. In total, the top ten clones hold approximately 0.93% of the sample.

A single peripheral blood draw of about 116 mL on average was collected from each donor into heparinised tubes. A BD FACSAria II was used to sort naive, central memory, regulatory and stem cell-like memory CD4+ T cells with a panel that included CD45RO, CCR7, CD25, CD127, CD95 and CD27. Purity was above 95% for every sorted population. PBMCs were isolated immediately by Lymphoprep density gradient centrifugation and stained directly without culture. Samples were stained and sorted in pairs, with one healthy donor and one patient per experiment, so that batch effects were minimized. The chain links TRBV5-1 with TRBJ1-5, with no confident D gene call. The sequence was obtained from a woman in her forties with type 1 diabetes. Material: central memory CD4+ T cells from blood. The DNA sequence is as follows: TGCGCCAGCAGGGAGTATAGCAATCAGCCCCAGCATTTT. Translated, it gives CASREYSNQPQHF.